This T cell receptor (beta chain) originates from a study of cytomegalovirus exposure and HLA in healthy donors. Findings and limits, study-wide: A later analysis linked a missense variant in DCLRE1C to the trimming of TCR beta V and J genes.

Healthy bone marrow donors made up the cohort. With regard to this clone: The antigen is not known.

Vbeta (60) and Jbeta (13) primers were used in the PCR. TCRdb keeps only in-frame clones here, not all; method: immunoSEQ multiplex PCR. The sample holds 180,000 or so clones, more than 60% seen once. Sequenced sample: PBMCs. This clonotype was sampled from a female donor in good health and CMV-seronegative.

The CDR3 region is CACGGDGEKLFF. The DNA for the CDR3 is TGTGCCTGCGGGGGGGACGGGGAAAAACTGTTTTTT. The J gene is TRBJ1-4, the V gene TRBV2, with D perhaps matching TRBD1 (5 bases). The length of the CDR3 is 12 residues. CDR1 and CDR2 from the germline V gene are SNHLY and FYNNEI. The V end was cut by 11 bases, the J end by 8 bases, with 15 bases between.